This T cell receptor beta chain was captured in a study of control samples from healthy donors and cancer patients. Measured with immunoSEQ multiplex PCR; TCRdb has only the in-frame clones, and not every one. This table has 170,000 or so clones, about 91% appearing once. The ends lost 1 base at V and 15 bases at J; junction bases unmatched: 16. This CDR3 contains 16 residues. Germline CDR1 MGHRA, CDR2 YSYEKL. This clone was counted a single time. The rearrangement joins TRBV4-1 to TRBJ2-1, with 9 bases that match TRBD2. The TCR comes from a woman aged 40 to 50 in good health. What was sequenced was blood. CDR3 nucleotide sequence: TGCGCCAGCAGCCAAGCGGAGGCGGTAGCGGGGGAAGGACCGTTCTTC. Protein product: CASSQAEAVAGEGPFF.